These 5 T cell receptor beta chains were sequenced from one sample in a study of T cells in Graves' hyperthyroidism and ophthalmopathy. Authors of the study amplified TCR beta CDR3 regions from RNA transcripts. Using the HTBI primer set, a first-round RT-PCR was run on the TCR CDR3. MiXCR, run by TCRdb on the multiplex PCR reads, gives a single entry per CDR3 protein. The profile shows roughly 350,000 distinct CDR3 sequences, approximately 14% of them singletons. Specimen: blood. These receptors originate from a woman aged 30 to 39 with Graves' hyperthyroidism.

This clonotype was observed at least ten times. The chain links TRBV28 to TRBJ1-3; D is uncertain. Per the germline V gene, CDR1 is MDHEN and CDR2 is SYDVKM. CDR3 length: 15 residues. V gave up 6 bases and J gave up 2 bases, with 14 bases separating them. The CDR3 protein is CASSLGPGTGNTIYF. In DNA, the CDR3 is TGTGCCAGCAGCTTAGGTCCGGGAACTGGAAACACCATATATTTT.

The rearrangement uses TRBV12-3 or TRBV12-4 and TRBJ1-5; no clear D gene. The V end was cut by 6 bases, the J end by 0 bases, with 9 bases between. There are 14 residues in the CDR3. CDR3 amino acids: CASSPDLSNQPQHF. The CDR3 coding sequence is TGTGCCAGCAGCCCGGACCTTAGCAATCAGCCCCAGCATTTT.

This clonotype was recorded at least ten times. The chain links TRBV11-1 to TRBJ1-1; D unclear. CDR1 and CDR2 from the germline V gene are SGHAT and FQDESV (reference sequence). V was cut by 5 bases and J by 1 base, with 5 bases left in between. This CDR3 comprises 12 residues. For the CDR3, the DNA is TGTGCCAGCAGCCCAAAGAACACTGAAGCTTTCTTT. It is translated as CASSPKNTEAFF. The full variable domain, in which reference TRBV11-1 and TRBJ1-1 provide the parts outside the CDR3, is EAEVAQSPRYKITEKSQAVAFWCDPISGHATLYWYRQILGQGPELLVQFQDESVVDDSQLPKDRFSAERLKGVDSTLKIQPAELGDSAMYLCASSPKNTEAFFGQGTRLTVV.

This clonotype was detected ten times or more. V is TRBV7-8 and J is TRBJ2-7; 12 positions match TRBD2. V dropped 5 bases and J dropped 5; count of bases not matched to a gene: 7. CDR1 is SGHVS, CDR2 FQNEAQ, per germline. The CDR3 runs 15 residues. The CDR3 DNA reads as TGTGCCAGCAGCAGTCCGGGACTAGCGGGCCACGAGCAGTACTTC. Its protein is CASSSPGLAGHEQYF.

This clonotype has a count of ten or more. V is TRBV28 and J is TRBJ1-4; the D is unclear. The CDR3 contains 14 residues. Germline CDR1 is MDHEN and CDR2 is SYDVKM. V lost 6 bases to trimming and J lost 0 bases, with 8 bases between them. This chain's CDR3 is CASRLYATNEKLFF. CDR3 nucleotides: TGTGCCAGCAGACTGTATGCAACTAATGAAAAACTGTTTTTT.